This T cell receptor (beta chain) was sequenced for a study of OX40 agonist ivuxolimab in advanced cancers. Turning to the study itself: Prior anti-PD-1, anti-PD-L1 or anti-CTLA-4 therapy was allowed; around 40% had some. Partial responses were achieved by three patients: one hepatocellular carcinoma, two cutaneous melanoma.

The method was immunoSEQ multiplex PCR; TCRdb's version includes in-frame clones alone and lacks a portion of them. The sample has about 82,000 clones; roughly nine tenths are singletons. Unmatched junction bases numbered 12, after V lost 7 bases and J lost 5 bases. CDR1 and CDR2 from the germline V gene are SQVTM and ANQGSEA. This CDR3 is built from 15 residues. This clone was observed a single time. The antigen is unknown. Study-level findings and limits: Researchers report that CD8+ T cells had, on average, more expanded clones than CD4+.

The receptor's source is an adult with an advanced solid tumor such as melanoma, head and neck, liver or kidney cancer. The chain uses TRBV29-1 and TRBJ2-2, with 8 positions matching TRBD2. This specimen was CD4+ or CD8+ T cells sorted from blood, taken in a trial of the OX40 agonist ivuxolimab. CDR3: CSATGTSKRTGELFF. The CDR3 nucleotides are TGCAGCGCGACCGGGACTAGTAAGAGAACCGGGGAGCTGTTTTTT.